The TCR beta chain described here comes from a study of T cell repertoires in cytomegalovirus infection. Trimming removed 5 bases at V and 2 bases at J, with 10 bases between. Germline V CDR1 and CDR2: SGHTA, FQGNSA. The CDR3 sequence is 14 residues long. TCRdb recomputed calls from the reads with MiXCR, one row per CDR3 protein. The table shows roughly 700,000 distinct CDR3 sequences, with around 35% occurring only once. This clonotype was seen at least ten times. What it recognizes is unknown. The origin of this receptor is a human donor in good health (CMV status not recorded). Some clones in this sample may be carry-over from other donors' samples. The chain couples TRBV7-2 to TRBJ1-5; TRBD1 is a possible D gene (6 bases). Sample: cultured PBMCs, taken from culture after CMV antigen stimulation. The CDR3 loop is CASSRTVGNQPQHF. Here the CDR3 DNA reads TGTGCCAGCAGCCGGACAGTGGGCAATCAGCCCCAGCATTTT.